This T cell receptor beta chain was obtained from a study of graft-versus-host responses after intestinal transplantation. Trimming cost V 4 bases and J 12 bases, with 38 bases left between them. The CDR3 extends over 20 amino acids. Germline CDR1 reads MNHNS; CDR2 reads SASEGT. Repertoires were generated with immunoSEQ multiplex PCR, while TCRdb's copy carries only in-frame clones and drops some. The sample contains roughly 110,000 clones, 85% to 95% of which appear only once. About this clone itself: What it binds is unknown.

Regarding the study as a whole: The authors found GvH clones in recipient marrow, some appearing first in ileum or blood. Peak GvH clone levels in circulation were associated with early post-transplant HvG declines.

This specimen consisted of unstimulated CD8+ T cells sorted from spleen or lymph node cells, obtained before transplant. The chain recombines TRBV6-1 with TRBJ2-3; D remains ambiguous. This receptor was obtained from a human donor who was the organ donor for an intestinal transplant. The chain's CDR3 is CASSAPWFGWRRTQIRSQYF. CDR3 DNA sequence: TGTGCCAGCAGTGCCCCCTGGTTTGGTTGGCGGAGAACACAGATACGCAGTCAGTATTTT.